This T cell receptor beta chain was identified during a study of memory CD4+ T cells and cytomegalovirus serostatus. Across the whole study: Healthy Belgian adult donors included 9 or 10 CMV-positive and 24 CMV-negative people. Regarding the study as a whole: CMV serostatus prediction reached median AUC roughly 0.95, or 0.91 with US-trained model.

Authors' analysis steps: After removing out-of-frame reads, 2 million to 2.5 million distinct TCRbeta sequences remained. Some clones are missing from TCRdb's copy, which holds only in-frame ones; the method was immunoSEQ multiplex PCR. V, J and clone size are those of that table, while D and trimming were read from the DNA. The sample consists of fewer than 50,000 clones, 60% to 85% of them appearing once. Single viable CD3+CD4+CD8-CD45RO+ cells were sorted as the memory CD4+ T cells. Total CD4+ T cells were enriched by CD4 positive selection. This CDR3 comprises 16 residues. Deletions cut 5 bases from V and 0 bases from J, with 13 bases between. The germline gives CDR1 MDHEN, CDR2 SYDVKM. Details on this clone: Its target is not known.

The sequenced sample was memory CD4+ T cells from blood. The V call is TRBV28, the J call TRBJ2-2, with a tentative D call TRBD2 (6 bases). The receptor was derived from an adult in good health and CMV-seronegative. CDR3: CASSTRAGPNTGELFF. CDR3 in DNA: TGTGCCAGCAGTACCCGAGCGGGCCCGAACACCGGGGAGCTGTTTTTT.